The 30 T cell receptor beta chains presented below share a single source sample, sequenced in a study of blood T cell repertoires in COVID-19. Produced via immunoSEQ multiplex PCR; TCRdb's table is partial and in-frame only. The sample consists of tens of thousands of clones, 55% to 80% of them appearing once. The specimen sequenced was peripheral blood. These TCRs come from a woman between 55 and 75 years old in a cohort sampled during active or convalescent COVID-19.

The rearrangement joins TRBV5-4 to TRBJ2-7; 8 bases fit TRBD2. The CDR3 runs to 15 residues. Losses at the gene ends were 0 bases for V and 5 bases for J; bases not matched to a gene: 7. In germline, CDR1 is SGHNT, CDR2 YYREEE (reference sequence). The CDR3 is CASSLGRGGLNEQYF. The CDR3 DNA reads TGTGCCAGCAGCTTGGGACGGGGGGGCTTAAACGAGCAGTACTTC.

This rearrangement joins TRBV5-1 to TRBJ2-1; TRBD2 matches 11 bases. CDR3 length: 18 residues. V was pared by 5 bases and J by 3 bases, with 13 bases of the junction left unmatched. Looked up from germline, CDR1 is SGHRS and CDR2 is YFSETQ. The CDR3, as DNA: TGCGCCAGCAGGGACAGAAGTACCCTAGCGGGGGGCTACAATGAGCAGTTCTTC. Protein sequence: CASRDRSTLAGGYNEQFF.

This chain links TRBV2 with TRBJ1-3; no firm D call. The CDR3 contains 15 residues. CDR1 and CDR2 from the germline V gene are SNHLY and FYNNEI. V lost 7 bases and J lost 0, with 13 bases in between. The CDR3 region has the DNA TGTGCCAGCATTTACGGGATCCTCTCTGGAAACACCATATATTTT. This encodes CASIYGILSGNTIYF.

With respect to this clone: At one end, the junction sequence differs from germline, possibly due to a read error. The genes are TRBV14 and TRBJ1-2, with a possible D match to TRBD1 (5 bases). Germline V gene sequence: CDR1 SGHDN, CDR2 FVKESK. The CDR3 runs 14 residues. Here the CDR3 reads CASSQVRGTYGYTF. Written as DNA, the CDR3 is TGTGCCAGCAGTCAAGTAAGGGGCACCTATGGCTACACCTTC.

The CDR3 region is CASSSRGSGYTF. The CDR3 DNA reads as TGTGCCAGCAGTTCCCGAGGGAGTGGCTACACCTTC. The chain is built from TRBV6-2 or TRBV6-3 and TRBJ1-2; D ambiguous. CDR3 length: 12 amino acids. The V gene's germline CDR1 is MNHEY and CDR2 SVGEGT. V shed 4 bases and J shed 7 bases, with 10 bases lying between them.

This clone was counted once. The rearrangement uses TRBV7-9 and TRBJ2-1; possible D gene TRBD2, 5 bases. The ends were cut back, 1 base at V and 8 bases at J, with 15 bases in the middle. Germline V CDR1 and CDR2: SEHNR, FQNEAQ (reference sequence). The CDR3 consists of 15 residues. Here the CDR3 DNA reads TGTGCCAGCAGCTTAGGGTCTTCAGAGGGTTATGAGCAGTTCTTC. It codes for CASSLGSSEGYEQFF.

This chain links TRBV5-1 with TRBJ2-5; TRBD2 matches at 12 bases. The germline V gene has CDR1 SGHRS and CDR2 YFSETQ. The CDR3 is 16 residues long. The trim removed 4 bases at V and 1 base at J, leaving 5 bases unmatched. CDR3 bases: TGCGCCAGCAGCGCCTGGACTAGCGGGGTCCAAGAGACCCAGTACTTC. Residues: CASSAWTSGVQETQYF.

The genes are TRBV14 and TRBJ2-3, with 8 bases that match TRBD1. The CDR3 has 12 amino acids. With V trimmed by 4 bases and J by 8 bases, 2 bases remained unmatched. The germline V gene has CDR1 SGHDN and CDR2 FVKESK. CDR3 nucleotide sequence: TGTGCCAGCAGCCCACAGGGGGGTACGCAGTATTTT. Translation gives CASSPQGGTQYF.

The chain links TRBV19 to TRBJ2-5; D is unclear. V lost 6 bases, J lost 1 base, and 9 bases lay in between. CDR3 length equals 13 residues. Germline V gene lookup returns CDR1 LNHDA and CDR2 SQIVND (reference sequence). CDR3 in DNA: TGTGCCAGTAGGGCGTGGGCCCAAGAGACCCAGTACTTC. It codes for CASRAWAQETQYF.

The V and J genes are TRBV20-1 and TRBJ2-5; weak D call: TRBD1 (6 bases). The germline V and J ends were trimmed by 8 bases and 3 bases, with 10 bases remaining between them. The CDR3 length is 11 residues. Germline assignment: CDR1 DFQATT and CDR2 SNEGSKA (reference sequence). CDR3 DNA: TGCAGTCGATACAGGGAAGAGACCCAGTACTTC. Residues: CSRYREETQYF.

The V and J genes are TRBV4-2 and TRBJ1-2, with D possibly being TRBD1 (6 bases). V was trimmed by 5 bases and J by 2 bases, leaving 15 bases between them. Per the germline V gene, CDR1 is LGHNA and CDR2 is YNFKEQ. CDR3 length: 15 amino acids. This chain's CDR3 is CASSAGGQGNYGYTF. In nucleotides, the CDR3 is TGTGCCAGCAGCGCGGGGGGGCAGGGCAACTATGGCTACACCTTC.

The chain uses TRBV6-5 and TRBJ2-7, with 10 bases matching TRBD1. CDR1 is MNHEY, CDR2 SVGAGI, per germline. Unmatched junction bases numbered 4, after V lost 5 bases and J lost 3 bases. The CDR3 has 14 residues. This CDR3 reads CASSRQGAGYEQYF. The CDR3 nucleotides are TGTGCCAGCAGTCGACAGGGGGCGGGCTACGAGCAGTACTTC.

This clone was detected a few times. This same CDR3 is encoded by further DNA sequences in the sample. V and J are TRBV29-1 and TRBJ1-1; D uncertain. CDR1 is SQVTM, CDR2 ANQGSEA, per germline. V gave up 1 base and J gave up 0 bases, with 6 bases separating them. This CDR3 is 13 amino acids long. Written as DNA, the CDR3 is TGCAGCGTTGAAGCGGGGATGAACACTGAAGCTTTCTTT. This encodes CSVEAGMNTEAFF.

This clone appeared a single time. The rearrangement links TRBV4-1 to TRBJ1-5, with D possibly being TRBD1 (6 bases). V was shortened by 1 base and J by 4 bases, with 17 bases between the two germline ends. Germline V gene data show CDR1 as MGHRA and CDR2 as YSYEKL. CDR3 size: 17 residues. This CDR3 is CASSQVFEDSVNQPQHF. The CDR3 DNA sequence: TGCGCCAGCAGCCAAGTTTTCGAGGACAGCGTGAATCAGCCCCAGCATTTT.

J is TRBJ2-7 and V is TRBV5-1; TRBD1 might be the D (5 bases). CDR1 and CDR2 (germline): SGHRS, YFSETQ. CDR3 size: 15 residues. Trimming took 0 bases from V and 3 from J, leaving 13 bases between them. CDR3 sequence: CASSLGQGLNYEQYF. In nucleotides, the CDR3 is TGCGCCAGCAGCTTGGGGCAGGGCCTTAACTACGAGCAGTACTTC.

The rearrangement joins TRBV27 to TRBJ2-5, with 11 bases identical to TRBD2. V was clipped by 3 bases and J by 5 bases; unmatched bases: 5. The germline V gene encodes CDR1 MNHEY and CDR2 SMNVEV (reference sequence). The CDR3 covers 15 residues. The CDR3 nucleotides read TGTGCCAGCAGTTTGTCTAGCGGGGGGAGGGAGACCCAGTACTTC. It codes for CASSLSSGGRETQYF.

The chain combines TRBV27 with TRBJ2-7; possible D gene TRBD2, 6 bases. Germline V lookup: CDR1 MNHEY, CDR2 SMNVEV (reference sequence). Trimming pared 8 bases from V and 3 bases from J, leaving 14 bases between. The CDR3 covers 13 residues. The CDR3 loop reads CASAPGLSYEQYF. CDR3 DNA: TGTGCCAGCGCCCCGGGACTTAGCTACGAGCAGTACTTC.

CDR3 loop: CASRLDRVQPQHF. DNA of the CDR3: TGTGCCAGCAGGTTGGACAGGGTTCAGCCCCAGCATTTT. J is TRBJ1-5 and V is TRBV28; 8 nucleotides line up with TRBD1. This CDR3 spans 13 amino acids. Germline assignment: CDR1 MDHEN and CDR2 SYDVKM. V lost 6 bases and J lost 6; bases outside the gene matches: 4.

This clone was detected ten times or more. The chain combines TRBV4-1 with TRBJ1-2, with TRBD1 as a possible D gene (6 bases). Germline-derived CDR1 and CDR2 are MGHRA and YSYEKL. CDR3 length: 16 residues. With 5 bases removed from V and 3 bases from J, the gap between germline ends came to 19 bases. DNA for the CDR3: TGCGCCAGCAGCTCTCAAGGACGGACAGAACACTATGGCTACACCTTC. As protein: CASSSQGRTEHYGYTF.

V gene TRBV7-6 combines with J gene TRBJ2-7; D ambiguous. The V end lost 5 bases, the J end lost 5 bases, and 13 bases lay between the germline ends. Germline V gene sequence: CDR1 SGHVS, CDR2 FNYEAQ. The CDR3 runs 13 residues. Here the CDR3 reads CASSPPGFDEQYF. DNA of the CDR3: TGTGCCAGCAGCCCACCCGGGTTTGACGAGCAGTACTTC.

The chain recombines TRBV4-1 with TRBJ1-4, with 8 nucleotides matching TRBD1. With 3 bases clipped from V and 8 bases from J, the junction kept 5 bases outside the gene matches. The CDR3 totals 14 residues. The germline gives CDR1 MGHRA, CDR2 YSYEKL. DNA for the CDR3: TGCGCCAGCAGCCACCAGGGGGCGGGGGAAAAACTGTTTTTT. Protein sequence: CASSHQGAGEKLFF.

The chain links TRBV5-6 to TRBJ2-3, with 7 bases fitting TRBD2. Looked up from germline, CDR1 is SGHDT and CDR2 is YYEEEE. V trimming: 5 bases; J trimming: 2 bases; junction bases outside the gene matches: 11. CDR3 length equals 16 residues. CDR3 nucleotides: TGTGCCAGCAGGTTCACGCTAGCGGAGTTCACAGATACGCAGTATTTT. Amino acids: CASRFTLAEFTDTQYF.

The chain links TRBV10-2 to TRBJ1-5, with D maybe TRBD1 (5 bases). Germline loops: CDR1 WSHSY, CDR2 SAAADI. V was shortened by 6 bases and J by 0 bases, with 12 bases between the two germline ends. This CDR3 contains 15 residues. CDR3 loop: CASRDSGSSNQPQHF. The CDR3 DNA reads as TGCGCCAGCAGAGATTCAGGGTCTAGCAATCAGCCCCAGCATTTT.

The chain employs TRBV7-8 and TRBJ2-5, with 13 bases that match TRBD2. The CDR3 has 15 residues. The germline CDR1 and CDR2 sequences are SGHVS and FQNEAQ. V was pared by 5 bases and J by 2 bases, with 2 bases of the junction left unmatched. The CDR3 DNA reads TGTGCCAGCAGCCGGACTAGCGGGGGACAAGAGACCCAGTACTTC. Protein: CASSRTSGGQETQYF.

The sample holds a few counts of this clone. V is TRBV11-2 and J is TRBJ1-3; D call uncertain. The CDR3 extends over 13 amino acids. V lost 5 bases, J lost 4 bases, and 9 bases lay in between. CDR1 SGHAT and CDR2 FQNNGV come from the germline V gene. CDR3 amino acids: CASSIDMGNTIYF. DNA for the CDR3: TGTGCCAGCAGCATCGACATGGGAAACACCATATATTTT.

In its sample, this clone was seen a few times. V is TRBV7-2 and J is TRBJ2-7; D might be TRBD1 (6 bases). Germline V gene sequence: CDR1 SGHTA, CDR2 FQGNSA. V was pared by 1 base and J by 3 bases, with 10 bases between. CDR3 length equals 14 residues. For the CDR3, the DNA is TGTGCCAGCAGCTTAGTGAGGGGACACTACGAGCAGTACTTC. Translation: CASSLVRGHYEQYF.

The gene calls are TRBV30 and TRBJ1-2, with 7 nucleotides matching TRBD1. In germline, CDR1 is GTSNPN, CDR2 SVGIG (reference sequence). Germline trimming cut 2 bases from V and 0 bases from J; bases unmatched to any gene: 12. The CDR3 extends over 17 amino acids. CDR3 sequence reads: CAWSLSHYRGTNYGYTF. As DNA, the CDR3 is TGTGCCTGGAGTTTATCACATTACAGGGGTACTAACTATGGCTACACCTTC.

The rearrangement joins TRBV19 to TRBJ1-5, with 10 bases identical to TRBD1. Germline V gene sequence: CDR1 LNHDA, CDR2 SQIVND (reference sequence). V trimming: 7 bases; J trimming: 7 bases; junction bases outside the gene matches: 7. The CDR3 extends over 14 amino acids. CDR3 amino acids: CASTETGGRQPQHF. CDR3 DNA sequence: TGTGCCAGTACCGAGACAGGGGGCCGGCAGCCCCAGCATTTT.

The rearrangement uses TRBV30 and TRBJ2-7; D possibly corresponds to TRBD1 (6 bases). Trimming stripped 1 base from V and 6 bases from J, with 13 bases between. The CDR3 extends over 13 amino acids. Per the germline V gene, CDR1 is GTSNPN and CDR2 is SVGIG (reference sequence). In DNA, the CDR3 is TGTGCCTGGAGTGCCCACAGGGATGGCGAGCAGTACTTC. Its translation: CAWSAHRDGEQYF.

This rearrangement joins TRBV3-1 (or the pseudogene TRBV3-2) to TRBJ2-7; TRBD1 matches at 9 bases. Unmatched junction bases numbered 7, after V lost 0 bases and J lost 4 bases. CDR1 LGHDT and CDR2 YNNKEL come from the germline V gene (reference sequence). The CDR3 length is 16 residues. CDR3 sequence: CASSQDEWTGAYEQYF. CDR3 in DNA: TGTGCCAGCAGCCAAGATGAATGGACAGGGGCGTACGAGCAGTACTTC.